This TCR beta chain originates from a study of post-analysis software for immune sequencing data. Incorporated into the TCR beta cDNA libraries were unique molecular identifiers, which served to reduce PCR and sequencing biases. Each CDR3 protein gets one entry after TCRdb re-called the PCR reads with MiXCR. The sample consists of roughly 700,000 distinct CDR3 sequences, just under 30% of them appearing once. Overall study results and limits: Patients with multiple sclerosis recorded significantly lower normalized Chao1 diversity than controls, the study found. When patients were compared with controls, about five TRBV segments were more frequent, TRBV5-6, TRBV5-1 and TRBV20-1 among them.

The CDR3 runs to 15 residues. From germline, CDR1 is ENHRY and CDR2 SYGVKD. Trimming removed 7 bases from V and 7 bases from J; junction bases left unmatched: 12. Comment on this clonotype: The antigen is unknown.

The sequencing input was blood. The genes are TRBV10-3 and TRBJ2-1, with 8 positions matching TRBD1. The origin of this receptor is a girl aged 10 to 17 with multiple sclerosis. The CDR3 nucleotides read TGTGCCATCAACGAAGGACAGGGCTTTAGGAATGAGCAGTTCTTC. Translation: CAINEGQGFRNEQFF.